This T cell receptor (beta chain) was captured by sequencing in a study of prognosis after radiotherapy for stage I lung cancer. At the level of the study: The authors enrolled stage I non-small cell lung cancer patients between early 2018 and January 2019.

The germline V gene has CDR1 MNHNS and CDR2 SASEGT. The CDR3 consists of 13 residues. The V segment lost 8 bases and the J segment 4 bases; nucleotides outside the gene matches: 7. Study-wide points: The study found lower Shannon entropy after stereotactic body radiation therapy in patients who developed distant metastases.

This clonotype was found many times. The antigen is unknown. Two-round multiplex PCR amplified TCR beta CDR3 from genomic DNA. Initially, in first-round PCR, primers specific to each TRBV and TRBJ gene were used. TCRdb fed the multiplex PCR reads into MiXCR, producing one record per CDR3 protein. The table includes under 50,000 distinct CDR3 sequences, around 24% detected once. Six milliliters of peripheral blood were drawn at each of two time points. The sequence came from a donor older than 45 with non-small cell lung cancer. The gene calls are TRBV6-1 and TRBJ2-7; 8 nucleotides line up with TRBD1. The material was PBMCs, obtained before or after stereotactic body radiation therapy (not recorded which). CDR3 protein: CASGADRDYEQYF. The CDR3 DNA follows: TGTGCCAGCGGCGCGGACAGGGATTACGAGCAGTACTTC.